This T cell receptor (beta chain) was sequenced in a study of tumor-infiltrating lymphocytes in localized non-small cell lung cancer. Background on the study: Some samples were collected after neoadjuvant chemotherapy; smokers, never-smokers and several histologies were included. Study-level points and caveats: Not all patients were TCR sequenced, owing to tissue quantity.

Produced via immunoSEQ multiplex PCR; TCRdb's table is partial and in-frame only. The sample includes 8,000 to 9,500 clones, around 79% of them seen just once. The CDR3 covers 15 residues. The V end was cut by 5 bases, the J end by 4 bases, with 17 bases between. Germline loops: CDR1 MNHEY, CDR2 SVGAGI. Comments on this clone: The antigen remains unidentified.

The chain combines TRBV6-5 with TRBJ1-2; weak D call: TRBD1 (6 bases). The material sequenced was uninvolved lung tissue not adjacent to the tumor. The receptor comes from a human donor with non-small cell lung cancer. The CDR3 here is CASSPPGEFGYGYTF. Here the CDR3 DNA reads TGTGCCAGCAGTCCCCCAGGGGAATTCGGCTATGGCTACACCTTC.